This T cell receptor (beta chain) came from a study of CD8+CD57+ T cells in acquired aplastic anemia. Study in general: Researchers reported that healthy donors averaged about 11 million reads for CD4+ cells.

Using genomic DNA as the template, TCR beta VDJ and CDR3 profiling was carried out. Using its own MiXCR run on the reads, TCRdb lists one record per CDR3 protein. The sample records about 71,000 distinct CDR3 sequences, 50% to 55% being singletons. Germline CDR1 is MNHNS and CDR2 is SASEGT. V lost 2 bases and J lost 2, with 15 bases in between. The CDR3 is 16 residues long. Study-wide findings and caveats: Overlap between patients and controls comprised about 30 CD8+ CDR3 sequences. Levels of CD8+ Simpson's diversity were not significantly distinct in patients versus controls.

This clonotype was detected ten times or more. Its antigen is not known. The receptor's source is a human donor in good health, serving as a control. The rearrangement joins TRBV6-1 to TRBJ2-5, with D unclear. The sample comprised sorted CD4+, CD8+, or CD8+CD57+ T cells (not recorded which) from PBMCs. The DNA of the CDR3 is TGTGCCAGCAGTGAATCGGCCCCCGGCGTTCAAGAGACCCAGTACTTC. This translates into CASSESAPGVQETQYF.